The clone carrying this T cell receptor (beta chain) was observed many times. Its antigen remains unidentified. This entry comes from a study of glioma-infiltrating T cells. Whole-study findings and limits: Above-expected tissue-blood divergence occurred in all gliomas, most in low-grade ones.

V dropped 10 bases and J dropped 3; count of bases not matched to a gene: 9. The CDR3 sequence is 14 residues long. From germline, CDR1 is LNHDA and CDR2 SQIVND (reference sequence). The iRepertoire nested amplicon-rescue multiplex PCR amplified TCR alpha and beta CDR3s from RNA. Input was 100-400 ng of tissue mRNA or PBMC total RNA. MiXCR was run by TCRdb on the multiplex PCR reads, yielding one entry per CDR3 protein. The profile shows 95,000 to 150,000 distinct CDR3 sequences, approximately 25% of them singletons. What was sequenced was glioma tissue, nonneoplastic brain tissue, or PBMCs (not recorded which). The sequence derives from a human donor with low-grade glioma or glioblastoma, undergoing nonglioma brain surgery, or in good health (not recorded which). V gene TRBV19 combines with J gene TRBJ2-3; 8 nucleotides match TRBD2. DNA for the CDR3: TGTGCCACTTTAGCGGGGTCGCCGACAGATACGCAGTATTTT. The encoded protein is CATLAGSPTDTQYF. Together with reference TRBV19 and TRBJ2-3, the CDR3 gives the full variable domain: DGGITQSPKYLFRKEGQNVTLSCEQNLNHDAMYWYRQDPGQGLRLIYYSQIVNDFQKGDIAEGYSVSREKKESFPLTVTSAQKNPTAFYLCATLAGSPTDTQYFGPGTRLTVL.